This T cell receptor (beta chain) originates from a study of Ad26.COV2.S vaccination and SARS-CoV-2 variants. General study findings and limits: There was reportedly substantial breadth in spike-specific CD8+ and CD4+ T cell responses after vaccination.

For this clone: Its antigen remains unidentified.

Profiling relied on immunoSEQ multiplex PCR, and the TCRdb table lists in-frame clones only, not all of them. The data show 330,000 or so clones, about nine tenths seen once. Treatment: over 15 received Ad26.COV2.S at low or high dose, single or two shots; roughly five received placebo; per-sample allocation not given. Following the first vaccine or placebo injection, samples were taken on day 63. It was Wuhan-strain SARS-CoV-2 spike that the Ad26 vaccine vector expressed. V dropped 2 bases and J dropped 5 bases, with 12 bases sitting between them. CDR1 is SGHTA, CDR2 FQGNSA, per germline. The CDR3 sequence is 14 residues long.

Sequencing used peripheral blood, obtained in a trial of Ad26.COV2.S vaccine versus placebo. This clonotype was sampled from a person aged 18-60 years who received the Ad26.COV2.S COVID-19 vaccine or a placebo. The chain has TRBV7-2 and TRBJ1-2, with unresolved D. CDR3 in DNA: TGTGCCAGCAGCTTACACGAGGGATCTTATGGCTACACCTTC. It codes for CASSLHEGSYGYTF.